The clone carrying this T cell receptor (beta chain) has just a few counts. The source of the sample is a study of blood T cells in healthy people across ages. Alongside a J-beta primer mix, a sample-barcoded 5' primer served in a second PCR lasting about 7 to 11 cycles. TCRdb reanalysed the 5' RACE reads using MiXCR and keeps one entry per CDR3 protein. Among approximately 780,000 distinct CDR3 sequences listed, about 26% were seen once. The CDR3 has 16 residues. These data also featured in a second study, about T cells of mothers and their children.

V is TRBV12-2 and J is TRBJ2-7; the table calls TRBD2, which could not be checked here. TRBV12-2 is a documented pseudogene. The specimen sequenced was blood. This sequence was found in a boy between 10 and 17 years old in good health. The CDR3 loop reads CASRLAGGYSSYEQYF. For the CDR3, the DNA is TGTGCAAGTCGCTTAGCGGGAGGGTATAGCTCCTACGAGCAGTACTTC.